One sample yielded the 22 T cell receptor beta chains listed below, sequenced in a study of cytomegalovirus exposure and HLA in healthy donors. The primer mix had 60 Vbeta and 13 Jbeta primers. Data came from immunoSEQ multiplex PCR; TCRdb stores just in-frame clones and leaves some out. This table has about 99,000 clones, roughly 83% appearing once. The sample consisted of PBMCs. The receptor source for this set is a male donor in good health and CMV-seropositive.

The gene calls are TRBV7-2 and TRBJ2-1; D uncertain. V was trimmed by 1 base and J by 0 bases, leaving 7 bases between them. The CDR3 is 15 residues long. The germline CDR1 and CDR2 sequences are SGHTA and FQGNSA. The DNA of the CDR3 is TGTGCCAGCAGCTTAGGATCGAGCTCCTACAATGAGCAGTTCTTC. As protein: CASSLGSSSYNEQFF.

The rearrangement links TRBV5-1 to TRBJ2-1; a weak D match, TRBD2 (5 bases). V was shortened by 0 bases and J by 2 bases, with 9 bases between the two germline ends. This CDR3 has 15 amino acids. Germline loops: CDR1 SGHRS, CDR2 YFSETQ. The CDR3: CASSLEASTYNEQFF. DNA for the CDR3: TGCGCCAGCAGCTTGGAGGCTAGCACCTACAATGAGCAGTTCTTC.

The CDR3 DNA follows: TGCGCCAGCAGCCCGGGACTAGCGGCGAACACCGGGGAGCTGTTTTTT. Translating gives CASSPGLAANTGELFF. The chain couples TRBV5-1 to TRBJ2-2; 11 nucleotides agree with TRBD2. This CDR3 spans 16 amino acids. The junction had 2 bases not matched to a gene; V was cut back by 4 bases and J by 0 bases. Germline CDR1 reads SGHRS; CDR2 reads YFSETQ.

This clone was recorded a few times. The chain carries TRBV6-5 and TRBJ2-7; tentatively, D is TRBD1 (6 bases). This CDR3 comprises 13 residues. From germline, CDR1 is MNHEY and CDR2 SVGAGI. The V end lost 6 bases, the J end lost 2 bases, and 11 bases lay between the germline ends. The CDR3 loop reads CASRDSGAYEQYF. The CDR3 coding sequence is TGTGCCAGCAGGGATTCAGGGGCCTACGAGCAGTACTTC.

The chain is built from TRBV5-1 and TRBJ1-1; no definite D call. This CDR3 spans 11 amino acids. Trimming shortened V by 6 bases and J by 5 bases, and 8 bases separated the two germline ends. From germline, CDR1 is SGHRS and CDR2 YFSETQ. CDR3 amino acids: CASTDLTEAFF. CDR3 sequence (DNA): TGCGCCAGCACAGATTTAACTGAAGCTTTCTTT.

The J gene is TRBJ2-5, the V gene TRBV2; D is unresolved. The V end lost 3 bases, the J end lost 5 bases, and 13 bases lay between the germline ends. From germline, CDR1 is SNHLY and CDR2 FYNNEI. The CDR3 has 14 amino acids. DNA of the CDR3: TGTGCCAGCAGTGAGCCTAGAAGCCAGGAGACCCAGTACTTC. Translating gives CASSEPRSQETQYF.

The chain is built from TRBV5-8 and TRBJ1-4, with no clear D. CDR1 is SGHTS, CDR2 YDEGEE, per germline. The V and J ends lost 0 bases and 4 bases respectively, with 7 bases between them. This CDR3 contains 14 residues. CDR3 bases: TGTGCCAGCAGCTTGGGGCAGAATAATGAAAAACTGTTTTTT. It translates to CASSLGQNNEKLFF.

This rearrangement joins TRBV5-1 to TRBJ2-5; 10 bases line up with TRBD1. The J call may not be correct, given that the DNA end is closer to TRBJ2-7. CDR1 and CDR2 from the germline V gene are SGHRS and YFSETQ. The CDR3 contains 14 residues. The CDR3 sequence: CASSWRGQGNEQYF. CDR3 DNA sequence: TGCGCCAGCAGCTGGAGGGGACAGGGGAACGAGCAGTACTTC.

In its sample, this clone was seen once. The chain uses TRBV4-2 and TRBJ2-7; 8 bases agree with TRBD1. The J segment lost 6 bases and the V segment lost 2 bases, leaving 3 bases of the junction unmatched. This CDR3 has 13 residues. Germline CDR1 is LGHNA and CDR2 is YNFKEQ. CDR3 DNA: TGTGCCAGCAGCCAAACCGACAGGGGCGAGCAGTACTTC. Its translation: CASSQTDRGEQYF.

CDR3 sequence: CASSLGGSSGNTIYF. Here the CDR3 DNA reads TGTGCCAGCAGCTTGGGGGGCAGCTCTGGAAACACCATATATTTT. The gene calls are TRBV5-6 and TRBJ1-3, with a tentative D call TRBD1 (5 bases). The CDR3 extends over 15 amino acids. Germline V gives CDR1 SGHDT, CDR2 YYEEEE. The germline V and J ends were trimmed by 0 bases and 0 bases, with 7 bases remaining between them.

This clone has just one count. The rearrangement uses TRBV7-3 and TRBJ1-1; 9 bases align to TRBD1. The V segment lost 6 bases and the J segment 3 bases; nucleotides outside the gene matches: 8. Looked up from germline, CDR1 is SGHTA and CDR2 is FQGTGA. The CDR3 runs to 15 residues. The CDR3 DNA reads TGTGCCAGCAGATCTGGGACAGGGTCCTACACTGAAGCTTTCTTT. As protein: CASRSGTGSYTEAFF.

The J gene is TRBJ2-7, the V gene TRBV5-6; TRBD1 matches 8 bases. CDR1 is SGHDT and CDR2 is YYEEEE in the germline V gene. The CDR3 is 15 amino acids. V lost 0 bases, J lost 6 bases, and 8 bases stayed unmatched. The CDR3 sequence: CASSLGFQGASEQYF. DNA of the CDR3: TGTGCCAGCAGCTTGGGTTTCCAGGGGGCGTCCGAGCAGTACTTC.

This sequence joins TRBV19 and TRBJ1-2; the D gene is possibly TRBD1 (6 bases). The germline V and J ends were trimmed by 7 bases and 3 bases, with 15 bases remaining between them. Germline V CDR1 and CDR2: LNHDA, SQIVND (reference sequence). The CDR3 runs 14 residues. CDR3 DNA sequence: TGTGCCAGTACGGATTACACAGGGCACTATGGCTACACCTTC. It encodes CASTDYTGHYGYTF.

This chain joins TRBV5-1 and TRBJ1-4; a weak D match, TRBD1 (6 bases). Germline CDR1 and CDR2: SGHRS and YFSETQ. The CDR3 consists of 16 residues. Between the trimmed V and J ends, which lost 4 bases and 2 bases, there was a span of 15 bases. CDR3 DNA: TGCGCCAGCAGCGGGGACACGGGTCACACTAATGAAAAACTGTTTTTT. Translation: CASSGDTGHTNEKLFF.

The genes are TRBV6-1 and TRBJ1-2, with 7 nucleotides matching TRBD1. V was clipped by 3 bases and J by 9 bases; unmatched bases: 10. The length of the CDR3 is 14 residues. Looked up from germline, CDR1 is MNHNS and CDR2 is SASEGT. CDR3 amino acids: CASSEDRSGYSYTF. CDR3 nucleotide sequence: TGTGCCAGCAGTGAGGACAGGAGTGGGTACAGCTACACCTTC.

The chain couples TRBV5-4 to TRBJ2-1; 7 bases line up with TRBD1. The CDR3 consists of 14 residues. Looked up from germline, CDR1 is SGHNT and CDR2 is YYREEE (reference sequence). The V and J ends lost 4 bases and 4 bases, in that order; junction bases with no gene match: 5. The CDR3 DNA sequence: TGTGCCAGCAGCCCCGGACAGGAATACAATGAGCAGTTCTTC. As protein: CASSPGQEYNEQFF.

This clone appeared once. This chain connects TRBV15 to TRBJ2-3; 11 bases match TRBD2. Germline CDR1 reads LNHNV; CDR2 reads YYDKDF (reference sequence). The CDR3 is made up of 16 amino acids. Germline trimming cut 1 base from V and 5 bases from J; bases unmatched to any gene: 5. In DNA, the CDR3 is TGTGCCACCAGCAGAGTTAGACTAGCGGGGAAAGATACGCAGTATTTT. Translation gives CATSRVRLAGKDTQYF.

The chain links TRBV15 to TRBJ2-2; D possibly corresponds to TRBD1 (5 bases). Germline lookup yields CDR1 LNHNV and CDR2 YYDKDF (reference sequence). Trimming took 0 bases from V and 1 from J, leaving 12 bases between them. The CDR3 length is 17 residues. In DNA form, the CDR3 reads TGTGCCACCAGCAGAGATCATACAGGTGGGAACACCGGGGAGCTGTTTTTT. Its protein product is CATSRDHTGGNTGELFF.

The DNA for the CDR3 is TGTGCCAGTACTACGTCCGCATATGGTCAGCCCCAGCATTTT. Protein product: CASTTSAYGQPQHF. The rearrangement uses TRBV19 and TRBJ1-5; D ambiguous. This CDR3 has 14 amino acids. Trimming took off 7 bases at V and 6 bases at J, with 16 bases between the two ends. Germline-derived CDR1 and CDR2 are LNHDA and SQIVND (reference sequence).

This clone has only one observation. V usage is TRBV5-6 and J usage is TRBJ2-5, with D unresolved. Germline assignment: CDR1 SGHDT and CDR2 YYEEEE. V was trimmed by 4 bases and J by 4 bases, leaving 14 bases between them. This CDR3 region has 14 residues. CDR3 loop: CASSIQTQGETQYF. The CDR3 region has the DNA TGTGCCAGCAGCATCCAGACTCAAGGAGAGACCCAGTACTTC.

The chain links TRBV29-1 to TRBJ2-3; 10 nucleotides agree with TRBD1. The CDR3 sequence is 14 residues long. Germline values: CDR1 SQVTM, CDR2 ANQGSEA. Trimming took 6 bases from V and 3 from J; bases not matched to a gene: 6. The CDR3 region is CSVLRDRGTDTQYF. CDR3 coding DNA: TGCAGCGTCCTCCGGGACAGGGGAACAGATACGCAGTATTTT.

The chain is built from TRBV6-5 and TRBJ1-1, with TRBD1 matching 8 bases. CDR3 length: 15 residues. Germline trimming cut 7 bases from V and 0 bases from J; bases unmatched to any gene: 7. Germline V lookup: CDR1 MNHEY, CDR2 SVGAGI. CDR3 residues: CASNRDRNMNTEAFF. The CDR3 coding sequence is TGTGCCAGCAACCGGGACAGGAACATGAACACTGAAGCTTTCTTT.